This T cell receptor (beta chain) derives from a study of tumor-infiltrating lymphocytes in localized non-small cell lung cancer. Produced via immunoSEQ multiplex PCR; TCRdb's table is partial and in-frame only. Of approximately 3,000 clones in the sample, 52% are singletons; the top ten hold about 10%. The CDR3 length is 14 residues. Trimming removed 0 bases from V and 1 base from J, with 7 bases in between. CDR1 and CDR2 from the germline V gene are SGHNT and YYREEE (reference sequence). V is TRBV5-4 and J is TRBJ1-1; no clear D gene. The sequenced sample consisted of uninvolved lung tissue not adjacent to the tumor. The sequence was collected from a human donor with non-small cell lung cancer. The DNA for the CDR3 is TGTGCCAGCAGCTTGGAGTCAGCGAACACTGAAGCTTTCTTT. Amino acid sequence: CASSLESANTEAFF.